One sample yielded the 23 T cell receptor beta chains listed below, sequenced in a study of beta chain features in type 1 diabetes. These receptors have no identified antigens. Expressed TCRB transcripts were sequenced, since all the RNA that had been isolated was reverse transcribed. This table comes from immunoSEQ multiplex PCR, and its TCRdb copy is limited to in-frame clones, with some not included. The data contain 150,000 to 200,000 clones, 6.5% to 10% of them singletons. Study-wide points: Type 1 diabetes patients had TCRB CDR3s that were shorter (moderately but significantly so) in all four CD4+ subsets.

Sequencing was done on a sample of central memory CD4+ T cells from blood. All receptors come from a young woman with type 1 diabetes.

The chain combines TRBV7-2 with TRBJ2-1; a possible D gene is TRBD2 (6 bases). From germline, CDR1 is SGHTA and CDR2 FQGNSA. The CDR3 length is 13 residues. V lost 5 bases, J lost 7 bases, and 12 bases lay in between. The CDR3 bases are TGTGCCAGCAGCACGAGACGGGGGAATGAGCAGTTCTTC. Translation: CASSTRRGNEQFF.

The chain has TRBV5-1 and TRBJ2-2; 7 bases match TRBD1. Trimming cost V 3 bases and J 4 bases; bases outside gene matches: 3. The CDR3 has 14 residues. The germline CDR1 and CDR2 sequences are SGHRS and YFSETQ. The CDR3 nucleotides read TGCGCCAGCAGCTCATACAGGGGCACCGGGGAGCTGTTTTTT. Encoded protein: CASSSYRGTGELFF.

The J gene is TRBJ2-5, the V gene TRBV7-2; 7 nucleotides align to TRBD1. CDR1 is SGHTA and CDR2 is FQGNSA in the germline V gene. The V and J ends lost 5 bases and 7 bases, in that order; junction bases with no gene match: 10. This CDR3 has 14 residues. Here the CDR3 reads CASSPSTGFGTQYF. For the CDR3, the DNA is TGTGCCAGCAGCCCGTCGACAGGGTTTGGGACCCAGTACTTC.

In this sample, this clone turned up a few times. J is TRBJ2-3 and V is TRBV11-3; 8 bases align to TRBD2. Germline CDR1 SGHNT, CDR2 YENEEA. After removal of 5 bases from V and 2 bases from J, the junction contained 9 bases not matched to a gene. The CDR3 runs to 16 residues. The CDR3 coding sequence is TGTGCCAGCAGCGACATAGCGGGACGTATCACAGATACGCAGTATTTT. This codes for CASSDIAGRITDTQYF.

This clone was counted a few times. The same CDR3 is also encoded by other DNA sequences in this sample. The rearrangement uses TRBV18 and TRBJ2-7; 10 bases are a match to TRBD1. The V and J ends lost 3 bases and 2 bases, in that order; junction bases with no gene match: 1. The CDR3 contains 14 residues. The germline gives CDR1 KGHSH, CDR2 LQKENI. This CDR3 reads CASSPGTGAYEQYF. CDR3 bases: TGTGCCAGCTCACCCGGGACAGGGGCCTACGAGCAGTACTTC.

V and J are TRBV9 and TRBJ2-5; a possible D gene is TRBD2 (5 bases). V lost 0 bases and J 3 bases, leaving 9 bases between the germline ends. The CDR3 runs to 14 residues. The germline CDR1 and CDR2 sequences are SGDLS and YYNGEE. CDR3 amino acids: CASSVAGSEETQYF. The CDR3 bases are TGTGCCAGCAGCGTAGCGGGGAGTGAAGAGACCCAGTACTTC.

Only a few counts were recorded for this clone. The rearrangement links TRBV10-3 to TRBJ2-3; TRBD2 aligns across 10 bases. In germline, CDR1 is ENHRY, CDR2 SYGVKD. The CDR3 has 15 residues. The V gene end was trimmed by 5 bases and the J gene end by 3 bases; junction bases not matched to a gene: 5. Written as DNA, the CDR3 is TGTGCCATCAGTAAGGGACTAGCGACGACAGATACGCAGTATTTT. It encodes CAISKGLATTDTQYF.

The chain links TRBV19 to TRBJ2-1; D is undetermined. V shed 2 bases and J shed 8 bases, with 13 bases lying between them. CDR3 length: 14 residues. Germline V lookup: CDR1 LNHDA, CDR2 SQIVND (reference sequence). CDR3 nucleotide sequence: TGTGCCAGTAGTATAAGGTACGAGGCCTATGAGCAGTTCTTC. This translates into CASSIRYEAYEQFF.

This clone was seen a few times. The chain employs TRBV30 and TRBJ1-5, with TRBD1 as a possible D gene (6 bases). The CDR3 has 13 residues. The V end was cut by 0 bases, the J end by 13 bases, with 16 bases between. The V gene's germline CDR1 is GTSNPN and CDR2 SVGIG (reference sequence). CDR3 amino acids: CAWSVQGDGHQHF. The CDR3 bases are TGTGCCTGGAGTGTACAGGGAGACGGGCATCAGCATTTT.

This sequence joins TRBV5-1 and TRBJ2-7, with TRBD2 matching over 7 bases. This CDR3 is built from 13 residues. The J segment lost 6 bases and the V segment lost 0 bases, leaving 3 bases of the junction unmatched. CDR1 SGHRS and CDR2 YFSETQ come from the germline V gene. The CDR3, as DNA: TGCGCCAGCAGCTTGGAACTAGCGAGCGAGCAGTACTTC. Amino acid sequence: CASSLELASEQYF.

This clone was observed a handful of times. This chain joins TRBV4-3 and TRBJ2-5, with a possible D match to TRBD2 (6 bases). CDR3 length: 14 amino acids. Germline assignment: CDR1 LGHNA and CDR2 YSLEER. V lost 3 bases, J lost 4 bases, and 12 bases lay in between. This CDR3 is CASSHETEGETQYF. The CDR3 nucleotides read TGCGCCAGCAGCCATGAGACGGAGGGAGAGACCCAGTACTTC.

A few counts support this clone. V is TRBV11-2 and J is TRBJ2-3, with 8 bases lining up with TRBD2. After removal of 4 bases from V and 7 bases from J, the junction contained 13 bases not matched to a gene. Germline loops: CDR1 SGHAT, CDR2 FQNNGV. This CDR3 has 16 amino acids. CDR3 coding DNA: TGTGCCAGCAGCTCCCTAGAAGCGGGGGCTGTTTATACGCAGTATTTT. Translated, it gives CASSSLEAGAVYTQYF.

The genes are TRBV5-1 and TRBJ2-2; D not resolved. Trimming stripped 4 bases from V and 1 base from J, with 11 bases between. Germline values: CDR1 SGHRS, CDR2 YFSETQ. The CDR3 has 15 amino acids. The CDR3 nucleotides read TGCGCCAGCAGCGGTATTTCACAGAACACCGGGGAGCTGTTTTTT. It translates to CASSGISQNTGELFF.

This chain links TRBV2 with TRBJ2-1; 10 bases line up with TRBD1. CDR1 and CDR2 from the germline V gene are SNHLY and FYNNEI. V shed 8 bases, J shed 12 bases, and the junction held 7 bases outside the gene matches. CDR3 length: 12 residues. DNA for the CDR3: TGTGCCAGCGGGAGGGGGGACAGGGGGCAGTTCTTC. Translated: CASGRGDRGQFF. The full variable domain, with the rest looked up from reference TRBV2 and TRBJ2-1, is EPEVTQTPSHQVTQMGQEVILRCVPISNHLYFYWYRQILGQKVEFLVSFYNNEISEKSEIFDDQFSVERPDGSNFTLKIRSTKLEDSAMYFCASGRGDRGQFFGPGTRLTVL.

CDR3 bases: TGTGCCAGCAGCTTTCTGAGAGGTAGTTCCTACGAGCAGTACTTC. Amino acid sequence: CASSFLRGSSYEQYF. The rearrangement uses TRBV13 and TRBJ2-7; no clear D gene. CDR3 length: 15 amino acids. Looked up from germline, CDR1 is PRHDT and CDR2 is FYEKMQ (reference sequence). V dropped 3 bases and J dropped 1 base, with 13 bases sitting between them. The variable domain in full, completed from reference TRBV13 and TRBJ2-7, reads AAGVIQSPRHLIKEKRETATLKCYPIPRHDTVYWYQQGPGQDPQFLISFYEKMQSDKGSIPDRFSAQQFSDYHSELNMSSLELGDSALYFCASSFLRGSSYEQYFGPGTRLTVT.

The chain has TRBV6-6 and TRBJ1-1; 7 nucleotides line up with TRBD1. CDR3 size: 15 residues. Germline CDR1 is MNHNY and CDR2 is SVGAGI (reference sequence). V lost 2 bases to trimming and J lost 5 bases; unmatched junction nucleotides: 8. The CDR3 loop is CASSYGRTGRTEAFF. CDR3 DNA sequence: TGTGCCAGCAGTTACGGTCGGACAGGTCGGACTGAAGCTTTCTTT.

This clone was detected only a few times. The rearrangement links TRBV19 to TRBJ1-2; D gene uncertain. Germline CDR1 is LNHDA and CDR2 is SQIVND (reference sequence). CDR3 length equals 13 residues. The V end lost 5 bases, the J end lost 4 bases, and 11 bases lay between the germline ends. CDR3 nucleotides: TGTGCCAGTAGTCCCAGCCGGGGCTATGGCTACACCTTC. The encoded protein is CASSPSRGYGYTF.

The V call is TRBV29-1, the J call TRBJ1-1, with a possible D match to TRBD1 (6 bases). This CDR3 spans 14 amino acids. Germline values: CDR1 SQVTM, CDR2 ANQGSEA. V was pared by 3 bases and J by 4 bases, with 15 bases between. CDR3 protein: CSVERGGRGTEAFF. CDR3 nucleotides: TGCAGCGTTGAGAGGGGGGGCCGTGGCACTGAAGCTTTCTTT.

This clone has a handful of counts. The J gene is TRBJ1-4, the V gene TRBV5-4, with 9 bases identical to TRBD1. J was trimmed by 6 bases and V by 4 bases; bases with no gene match: 7. Germline values: CDR1 SGHNT, CDR2 YYREEE (reference sequence). This CDR3 spans 15 amino acids. DNA for the CDR3: TGTGCCAGCAGCCAACAGGGACAGGGTGATGAAAAACTGTTTTTT. Amino acid sequence: CASSQQGQGDEKLFF.

J is TRBJ2-5 and V is TRBV7-2; D gene uncertain. The CDR3 has 14 amino acids. Germline V gene sequence: CDR1 SGHTA, CDR2 FQGNSA. V gave up 4 bases and J gave up 7 bases, with 16 bases separating them. CDR3 region: CASSSDRRIGTQYF. CDR3 nucleotides: TGTGCCAGCAGCTCAGATAGGAGAATCGGGACCCAGTACTTC. The entire variable domain, with the rest obtained from reference TRBV7-2 and TRBJ2-5, is as follows: GAGVSQSPSNKVTEKGKDVELRCDPISGHTALYWYRQSLGQGLEFLIYFQGNSAPDKSGLPSDRFSAERTGGSVSTLTIQRTQQEDSAVYLCASSSDRRIGTQYFGPGTRLLVL.

This rearrangement joins TRBV10-3 to TRBJ2-7; 7 nucleotides agree with TRBD1. CDR1 is ENHRY, CDR2 SYGVKD, per germline. The CDR3 is made up of 15 amino acids. V lost 10 bases to trimming and J lost 0 bases; unmatched junction nucleotides: 12. As DNA, the CDR3 is TGTGCCACCTTAGGGGGCGCGCCCCTCTCCTACGAGCAGTACTTC. Amino acids: CATLGGAPLSYEQYF.

This clone was detected only a few times. The chain employs TRBV21-1 and TRBJ2-7; the table gives TRBD1 as D, unverified against the DNA. TRBV21-1 constitutes a pseudogene. The CDR3 spans 14 residues. Here the CDR3 reads CASSKGRGGYEQYF. CDR3 coding DNA: TGTGCCAGCAGCAAAGGCAGGGGCGGATACGAGCAGTACTTC.

This clone has a handful of counts. This chain joins TRBV5-6 and TRBJ2-5, with TRBD2 matching 10 bases. Germline trimming cut 4 bases from V and 7 bases from J; bases unmatched to any gene: 7. Germline V lookup: CDR1 SGHDT, CDR2 YYEEEE. This CDR3 has 14 amino acids. For the CDR3, the DNA is TGTGCCAGCAGCAACAGCGGGGGGGCTGGGACCCAGTACTTC. Protein sequence: CASSNSGGAGTQYF.